The entry below gives a single T cell receptor beta chain sequence along with its context. The antigen remains undetermined. The donors were in the roughly 120-subject validation cohort; that cohort was separate from the approximately 670-subject first cohort. The CDR3 spans 13 residues. Germline CDR1 and CDR2: MNHNS and SASEGT. The V segment lost 8 bases and the J segment 4 bases; nucleotides outside the gene matches: 7. These data belong to a study of cytomegalovirus exposure and HLA in healthy donors. Points from the study as a whole: The study labeled 170 or so TCR beta chains cytomegalovirus-associated. In vitro work confirmed that a few CMV-associated chains recognize CMV antigens.

Profiling relied on immunoSEQ multiplex PCR, and the TCRdb table lists in-frame clones only, not all of them. Of about 84,000 clones in the sample, roughly 91% were seen once. Sequences were obtained from PBMCs. The TCR sequence derives from a man aged 25 to 45 in good health and CMV-seronegative. J is TRBJ2-5 and V is TRBV6-1; 7 bases match TRBD1. The CDR3 region has the DNA TGTGCCAGCGGAAGACAGGGTTCAGAGACCCAGTACTTC. It translates to CASGRQGSETQYF.